One and the same sample provided the 7 T cell receptor beta chains below, sequenced in a study of identical twins. A single record per CDR3 protein comes from TCRdb applying MiXCR to the 5' RACE reads. The sample includes a few hundred thousand distinct CDR3 sequences, 7.5% to 10% of them seen just once. This same sample was also part of a study on yellow fever vaccine responses in identical twins.

The sequenced sample was PBMCs. These receptors were collected from a young woman in good health.

This clonotype was recorded many times. The chain combines TRBV6-2 or TRBV6-3 with TRBJ2-5; no firm D call. Germline assignment: CDR1 MNHEY and CDR2 SVGEGT. The ends were cut back, 4 bases at V and 5 bases at J, with 5 bases in the middle. The CDR3 length is 11 residues. The CDR3 spells CASSSWETQYF. CDR3 DNA sequence: TGTGCCAGCAGTTCCTGGGAGACCCAGTACTTC.

This clonotype was detected a few times. The V call is TRBV29-1, the J call TRBJ2-7; D call uncertain. Trimming cost V 3 bases and J 0 bases, with 12 bases left between them. Per germline, CDR1 SQVTM and CDR2 ANQGSEA. The CDR3 has 14 amino acids. The CDR3 loop reads CSVEAVHPSYEQYF. DNA for the CDR3: TGCAGCGTTGAGGCTGTACACCCCTCCTACGAGCAGTACTTC.

This rearrangement joins TRBV9 to TRBJ1-1; D not resolved. Germline V gene data show CDR1 as SGDLS and CDR2 as YYNGEE. The V gene lost 4 bases and the J gene lost 3 bases, with 19 bases spanning the gap. The CDR3 is 16 amino acids. The CDR3 sequence: CASSPVQSGVYTEAFF. The CDR3 region has the DNA TGTGCCAGCAGCCCCGTCCAGAGTGGGGTTTACACTGAAGCTTTCTTT.

V and J are TRBV6-1 and TRBJ2-4; no clear D. CDR3 size: 15 residues. V was shortened by 7 bases and J by 0 bases, with 13 bases between the two germline ends. Looked up from germline, CDR1 is MNHNS and CDR2 is SASEGT. CDR3 loop: CASTVGGQAKNIQYF. The CDR3 DNA is TGTGCCAGCACGGTCGGCGGCCAAGCCAAAAACATTCAGTACTTC.

This clonotype was recorded a few times. The rearrangement joins TRBV30 to TRBJ2-3, with D perhaps matching TRBD1 (5 bases). Trimming cost V 5 bases and J 3 bases, with 9 bases left between them. This CDR3 is 12 amino acids long. The germline V gene encodes CDR1 GTSNPN and CDR2 SVGIG (reference sequence). The CDR3 is CAWGAVTDTQYF. Here the CDR3 DNA reads TGTGCCTGGGGGGCCGTAACAGATACGCAGTATTTT.

This clonotype turned up a few times. This chain connects TRBV27 to TRBJ2-7; TRBD2 might be the D (6 bases). The CDR3 is 13 residues long. V dropped 3 bases and J dropped 3 bases, with 9 bases sitting between them. From germline, CDR1 is MNHEY and CDR2 SMNVEV (reference sequence). The CDR3 bases are TGTGCCAGCAGTTTGATAGCGGACTACGAGCAGTACTTC. As protein: CASSLIADYEQYF.

This clonotype turned up a few times. In nucleotides, the CDR3 is TGTGCTTCGGGTCAGCGTATTCAAGAGACCCAGTACTTC. It codes for CASGQRIQETQYF. This sequence joins TRBV28 and TRBJ2-5; D remains unclear. Germline values: CDR1 MDHEN, CDR2 SYDVKM. The CDR3 runs 13 residues. The complete variable domain, with remaining parts taken from reference TRBV28 and TRBJ2-5, reads DVKVTQSSRYLVKRTGEKVFLECVQDMDHENMFWYRQDPGLGLRLIYFSYDVKMKEKGDIPEGYSVSREKKERFSLILESASTNQTSMYLCASGQRIQETQYFGPGTRLLVL.